A single sample gave rise to the 6 T cell receptor beta chains below, sequenced in a study of OX40 agonist ivuxolimab in advanced cancers. Only in-frame clones appear in the TCRdb table, and some are missing; sequencing was by immunoSEQ multiplex PCR. The table records tens of thousands of clones, 70% to 90% of them present only once. The sample here was CD4+ or CD8+ T cells sorted from blood, taken in a trial of the OX40 agonist ivuxolimab. The receptor source for this set is an adult with an advanced solid tumor such as melanoma, head and neck, liver or kidney cancer.

V usage is TRBV2 and J usage is TRBJ2-3; D tentatively fits TRBD1 or TRBD2 (5 bases each). The CDR3 consists of 13 residues. Trimming left V 3 bases short and J 6 bases short, with 10 bases between. Germline V CDR1 and CDR2: SNHLY, FYNNEI. The CDR3 region is CASSEGPSDTQYF. The CDR3 DNA reads TGTGCCAGCAGTGAGGGACCGTCGGATACGCAGTATTTT.

This clone was counted once. V gene TRBV10-3 combines with J gene TRBJ2-7; tentative D call: TRBD1 (7 bases). The CDR3 has 13 amino acids. Germline V gives CDR1 ENHRY, CDR2 SYGVKD. Between the trimmed V and J ends, which lost 10 bases and 0 bases, there was a span of 13 bases. CDR3: CASGTAGSYEQYF. The CDR3 coding sequence is TGTGCCAGCGGGACAGCAGGCTCCTACGAGCAGTACTTC.

A remark on this clone: Other DNA sequences in the same sample also yield this CDR3. This chain's CDR3 is CASSKRLAVDGTDTQYF. The CDR3 nucleotides read TGCGCCAGCAGTAAAAGACTAGCGGTAGATGGTACAGATACGCAGTATTTT. V is TRBV5-1 and J is TRBJ2-3; TRBD2 matches at 9 bases. The CDR3 consists of 17 residues. CDR1 SGHRS and CDR2 YFSETQ come from the germline V gene. Unmatched junction bases numbered 13, after V lost 5 bases and J lost 3 bases.

The V and J genes are TRBV7-8 and TRBJ2-1; D gene uncertain. The CDR3 has 18 amino acids. V lost 0 bases to trimming and J lost 0 bases, with 15 bases between them. Germline CDR1 SGHVS, CDR2 FQNEAQ. The CDR3 DNA is TGTGCCAGCAGCTTAGCGTCAGCCGGGCTGGGCTCCTACAATGAGCAGTTCTTC. Encoded protein: CASSLASAGLGSYNEQFF.

The chain recombines TRBV30 with TRBJ2-7; TRBD2 matches 10 bases. This CDR3 has 15 amino acids. Germline V gives CDR1 GTSNPN, CDR2 SVGIG (reference sequence). With V trimmed by 2 bases and J by 3 bases, 7 bases remained unmatched. The CDR3 DNA reads as TGTGCCTGGAGTAACGGACTAGCGGCATTCTACGAGCAGTACTTC. It translates to CAWSNGLAAFYEQYF.

The chain combines TRBV6-5 with TRBJ1-3; 7 bases align to TRBD1. V shed 5 bases, J shed 5 bases, and the junction held 6 bases outside the gene matches. The germline gives CDR1 MNHEY, CDR2 SVGAGI. The CDR3 loop spans 14 amino acids. CDR3 protein: CASSLDRARNTIYF. The CDR3 DNA reads TGTGCCAGCAGTCTCGACAGGGCGAGAAACACCATATATTTT.